This TCR beta chain derives from a study of T cell repertoires in cytomegalovirus infection. Across the whole study: Carrying CMV and the relevant HLA type showed in public TCR beta signatures.

Germline CDR1 SGHRS, CDR2 YFSETQ. This CDR3 has 14 residues. V lost 2 bases and J lost 3; bases outside the gene matches: 3. Study-wide points: Pooled public TCR beta family frequency picked out CMV carriers with the relevant HLA. Within the response measured ex vivo, HLA-C-restricted CMV-specific TCR beta clonotypes were dominant.

This clonotype was observed at least ten times. The target antigen is unknown. Each CDR3 protein is one row after TCRdb ran MiXCR on the reads. The repertoire holds hundreds of thousands of distinct CDR3 sequences, with over 9% as singletons. Material for sequencing was PBMCs. This receptor was obtained from a human donor in good health (CMV status not recorded). Some clones in this sample may be carry-over from other donors' samples. The chain is built from TRBV5-1 and TRBJ2-7, with 9 bases identical to TRBD1. In DNA form, the CDR3 reads TGCGCCAGCAGCTTACGACAGGGGGGCTACGAGCAGTACTTC. Amino acids: CASSLRQGGYEQYF. Full variable domain (outside the CDR3, taken from reference TRBV5-1 and TRBJ2-7): KAGVTQTPRYLIKTRGQQVTLSCSPISGHRSVSWYQQTPGQGLQFLFEYFSETQRNKGNFPGRFSGRQFSNSRSEMNVSTLELGDSALYLCASSLRQGGYEQYFGPGTRLTVT.